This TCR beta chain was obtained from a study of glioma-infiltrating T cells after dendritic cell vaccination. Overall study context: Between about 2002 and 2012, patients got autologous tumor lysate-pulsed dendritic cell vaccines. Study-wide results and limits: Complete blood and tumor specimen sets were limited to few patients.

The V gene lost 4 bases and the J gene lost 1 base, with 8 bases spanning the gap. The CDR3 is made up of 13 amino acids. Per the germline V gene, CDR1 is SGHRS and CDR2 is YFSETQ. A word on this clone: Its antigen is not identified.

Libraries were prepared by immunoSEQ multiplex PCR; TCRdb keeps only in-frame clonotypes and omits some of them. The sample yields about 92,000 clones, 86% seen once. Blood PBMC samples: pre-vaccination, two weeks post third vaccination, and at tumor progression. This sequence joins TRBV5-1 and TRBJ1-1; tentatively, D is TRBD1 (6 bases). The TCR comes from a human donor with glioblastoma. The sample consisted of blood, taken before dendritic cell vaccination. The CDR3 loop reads CASSKDRNTEAFF. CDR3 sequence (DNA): TGCGCCAGCAGCAAGGACAGGAACACTGAAGCTTTCTTT.